Listed below are T cell receptor beta chains from one sample, sequenced in a study of shared clonotypes between healthy human individuals. Some clones are missing from TCRdb's copy, which holds only in-frame ones; the method was immunoSEQ multiplex PCR. Of fewer than 1.8 million clones in the sample, around 98.5% were seen once. The sample taken for sequencing was naive CD4+ T cells sorted from blood. These receptors came from a man aged 25-40 years in good health. The CDR3 runs from the conserved cysteine through the conserved F or W. The D gene is left open where the match is weak. Not every row has a clone size; where given, it reads once, few, many or a size class.

TRBJ1-1	TRBV6-6	NA	NA	CASSPGTSTEAFF	TGTGCCAGCTCCCCCGGGACGAGCACTGAAGCTTTCTTT
TRBJ1-4	TRBV6-5	NA	NA	CASSYGGPTNEKLFF	TGTGCCAGCAGTTACGGGGGGCCAACTAATGAAAAACTGTTTTTT
TRBJ1-2	TRBV6-5	NA	NA	CASRRQGYTF	TGTGCCAGCAGAAGACAGGGCTACACCTTC
TRBJ2-3	TRBV18	once	TRBD2	CASSPLSGGSRRTDTQYF	TGTGCCAGCTCACCCCTTTCTGGCGGGAGCCGAAGGACAGATACGCAGTATTTT
TRBJ1-1	TRBV18	NA	NA	CASSPRTGISEAFF	TGTGCCAGCTCACCAAGAACAGGGATCTCTGAAGCTTTCTTT
TRBJ2-5	TRBV2	NA	NA	CASRRGRPRETQYF	TGTGCCAGCAGGAGGGGTCGGCCGCGAGAGACCCAGTACTTC
TRBJ2-7	TRBV19	NA	TRBD1	CASSRTGGVYEQYF	TGTGCCAGTAGTAGAACAGGGGGCGTCTACGAGCAGTACTTC
TRBJ1-2	TRBV6-1	NA	NA	CASSERGKGYGYTF	TGTGCCAGCAGTGAACGGGGGAAGGGCTATGGCTACACCTTC
TRBJ2-2	TRBV10-3	NA	TRBD1	CAISDLGGRNTGELFF	TGTGCCATCAGTGACCTAGGGGGCCGAAACACCGGGGAGCTGTTTTTT
TRBJ1-2	TRBV7-6	NA	TRBD1	CASSPYRQGNHGYTF	TGTGCCAGCAGCCCTTACAGACAGGGAAATCATGGCTACACCTTC
TRBJ2-2	TRBV5-6	NA	TRBD2	CASSFTGLAGGPMAGELFF	TGTGCCAGCAGCTTTACGGGACTAGCGGGAGGCCCTATGGCCGGGGAGCTGTTTTTT
TRBJ2-1	TRBV13	NA	TRBD2	CASKRERGEQFF	TGTGCCAGCAAGCGGGAGCGAGGTGAGCAGTTCTTC
TRBJ2-1	TRBV5-5	NA	NA	CASSLILFSGDEQFF	TGTGCCAGCAGCTTGATCTTATTCTCCGGGGATGAGCAGTTCTTC
TRBJ1-2	TRBV6-5	NA	NA	CASSSVLGSAYGYTF	TGTGCCAGCAGTTCAGTGTTAGGGTCGGCTTATGGCTACACCTTC
TRBJ2-3	TRBV18	NA	TRBD2	CASSPTSGNTDTQYF	TGTGCCAGCTCACCAACTAGCGGGAACACAGATACGCAGTATTTT
TRBJ2-7	TRBV19	NA	TRBD2	CASSIYAGGTPSVYEQYF	TGTGCCAGTAGTATCTATGCGGGAGGGACTCCGTCAGTCTACGAGCAGTACTTC
TRBJ2-1	TRBV2	NA	NA	CASSEALLAESSYNEQFF	TGTGCCAGCAGTGAAGCGCTTCTAGCTGAGAGCTCCTACAATGAGCAGTTCTTC
TRBJ2-7	TRBV19	NA	TRBD1	CASSQGAYEQYF	TGTGCCAGCTCACAGGGGGCCTACGAGCAGTACTTC
TRBJ2-7	TRBV25-1	NA	NA	CASSERTFYEQYF	TGTGCCAGCAGTGAAAGGACCTTCTACGAGCAGTACTTC
TRBJ1-2	TRBV5-4	NA	TRBD1	CASSAGTAPTIIGYTF	TGTGCCAGCAGCGCCGGGACAGCTCCAACTATTATCGGCTACACCTTC
TRBJ2-1	TRBV7-9	NA	NA	CASSLTRTPYNEQFF	TGTGCCAGCAGCTTAACGAGGACTCCCTACAATGAGCAGTTCTTC
TRBJ2-4	TRBV4-1	NA	NA	CASSLSDRGYIQYF	TGCGCCAGCAGCCTAAGTGACCGTGGGTACATTCAGTACTTC
TRBJ2-1	TRBV9	NA	TRBD1	CASSPGQGRVNEQFF	TGTGCCAGCAGCCCGGGACAGGGGCGCGTCAATGAGCAGTTCTTC
TRBJ2-5	TRBV5-1	NA	NA	CASSSGRGETQYF	TGCGCCAGCAGCTCGGGACGCGGAGAGACCCAGTACTTC
TRBJ2-5	TRBV2	NA	NA	CASSQGVYQETQYF	TGTGCCAGCAGTCAAGGGGTGTACCAAGAGACCCAGTACTTC
TRBJ2-7	TRBV7-9	NA	NA	CASGGSSNYEQYF	TGTGCCAGCGGAGGTAGTTCCAACTACGAGCAGTACTTC
TRBJ1-5	TRBV5-8	NA	TRBD1	CASSLEQGTYGNQPQHF	TGTGCCAGCAGCTTGGAACAGGGGACTTATGGCAATCAGCCCCAGCATTTT
TRBJ1-2	TRBV14	NA	NA	CASSQDSEVGGYTF	TGTGCCAGCAGCCAAGATAGCGAGGTGGGCGGCTACACCTTC
TRBJ2-2	TRBV11-2	NA	NA	CASSLARPANTGELFF	TGTGCCAGCAGCTTAGCCCGACCCGCAAACACCGGGGAGCTGTTTTTT
TRBJ1-1	TRBV7-9	NA	NA	CASRSEGVVGTEAFF	TGTGCCAGCAGAAGCGAAGGGGTAGTAGGGACTGAAGCTTTCTTT
TRBJ2-6	TRBV2	NA	NA	CASSGTASSGANVLTF	TGTGCCAGCAGCGGGACTGCGAGCTCTGGGGCCAACGTCCTGACTTTC
TRBJ1-3	TRBV9	NA	TRBD1	CASSSGQGDTIYF	TGTGCCAGCAGCTCGGGACAGGGGGACACCATATATTTT
TRBJ1-5	TRBV4-3	NA	NA	CASSQDRVSSRPQHF	TGCGCCAGCAGCCAAGACAGGGTTAGCAGTCGGCCCCAGCATTTT
TRBJ1-1	TRBV2	NA	NA	CASSLTVKNTEAFF	TGTGCCAGCAGTCTGACAGTTAAGAACACTGAAGCTTTCTTT
TRBJ1-4	TRBV6-6	NA	NA	CASRSGVNEKLFF	TGTGCCAGCAGGTCAGGGGTTAATGAAAAACTGTTTTTT
TRBJ2-2	TRBV6-5	NA	TRBD1	CASTLGTANTGELFF	TGTGCCAGCACCCTCGGGACAGCGAACACCGGGGAGCTGTTTTTT
TRBJ1-1	TRBV7-9	NA	NA	CASSLWGARRKGTEAFF	TGTGCCAGCAGCTTATGGGGGGCGCGGAGGAAGGGCACTGAAGCTTTCTTT
TRBJ1-2	TRBV14	once	NA	CASSQTLRAGYTF	TGTGCCAGCAGCCAAACTCTCAGGGCTGGCTACACCTTC
TRBJ2-1	TRBV5-4	NA	NA	CASSLGTASMAQFF	TGTGCCAGCAGCTTGGGGACCGCGTCGATGGCGCAGTTCTTC
TRBJ2-2	TRBV9	NA	NA	CASSVVPRTGELFF	TGTGCCAGCAGCGTAGTTCCCCGGACCGGGGAGCTGTTTTTT
TRBJ1-5	TRBV5-6	NA	NA	CASSSNSNQPQHF	TGTGCCAGCAGCTCGAACAGCAATCAGCCCCAGCATTTT
TRBJ2-1	TRBV5-1	NA	TRBD2	CASSLGTSGRNEQFF	TGCGCCAGCAGCCTAGGGACTAGCGGGAGGAATGAGCAGTTCTTC
TRBJ2-1	TRBV7-9	NA	TRBD2	CASRNSKGTSGINEQFF	TGTGCCAGCAGGAACTCTAAAGGGACTAGCGGGATTAATGAGCAGTTCTTC
TRBJ2-7	TRBV9	NA	NA	CASSVGPHEQYF	TGTGCCAGCAGCGTGGGTCCCCACGAGCAGTACTTC
TRBJ1-5	TRBV6-5	few	TRBD1	CASSDRGNQPQHF	TGTGCCAGCAGTGACAGGGGCAATCAGCCCCAGCATTTT
TRBJ2-2	TRBV11-2	once	TRBD1	CASSFLARGRTGELFF	TGTGCCAGCAGCTTCTTAGCCAGGGGGCGCACCGGGGAGCTGTTTTTT
TRBJ2-2	TRBV6-1	NA	TRBD1	CASSKTGGNTGELFF	TGTGCCAGCAGTAAAACAGGGGGTAACACCGGGGAGCTGTTTTTT
TRBJ2-5	TRBV9	NA	NA	CASSALVQETQYF	TGTGCCAGCAGCGCCCTTGTTCAAGAGACCCAGTACTTC
TRBJ2-3	TRBV5-6	NA	TRBD1	CASSLGDRGRGTQYF	TGTGCCAGCAGCTTGGGGGACAGGGGGCGCGGTACGCAGTATTTT
TRBJ2-1	TRBV7-2	NA	TRBD2	CASSLDFWAGGYNEQFF	TGTGCCAGCAGCTTAGATTTTTGGGCGGGAGGCTACAATGAGCAGTTCTTC
TRBJ1-5	TRBV15	NA	NA	CATEGSSNQPQHF	TGTGCCACCGAGGGCAGCAGCAATCAGCCCCAGCATTTT
TRBJ1-5	TRBV11-2	NA	NA	CASSWTDSNQPQHF	TGTGCCAGCAGTTGGACAGATAGCAATCAGCCCCAGCATTTT
TRBJ2-1	TRBV7-2	NA	NA	CASSLGGPSLYNEQFF	TGTGCCAGCAGCCTGGGAGGACCTTCCTTATACAATGAGCAGTTCTTC
TRBJ2-1	TRBV5-6	NA	TRBD2	CASSPISGTSGSNEQFF	TGTGCCAGCAGCCCCATTTCCGGGACTAGCGGGAGTAATGAGCAGTTCTTC
TRBJ2-5	TRBV5-1	NA	NA	CASGFRETQYF	TGCGCCAGCGGCTTCAGGGAGACCCAGTACTTC
TRBJ1-2	TRBV19	NA	TRBD1	CASTSRDRGWGYYGYTF	TGTGCCAGCACCTCGCGGGACAGGGGTTGGGGATACTATGGCTACACCTTC
TRBJ2-3	TRBV19	NA	NA	CASSIPRGTDTQYF	TGTGCCAGTAGTATACCCAGGGGCACAGATACGCAGTATTTT
TRBJ2-7	TRBV7-2	NA	NA	CASSYGWYYEQYF	TGTGCCAGCAGCTACGGATGGTACTACGAGCAGTACTTC